Shown below are 23 T cell receptor beta chains from a single sample sequenced in a study of blood T cells in healthy people across ages (dated by TCRdb to about 2015). Library preparation employed 5' RACE. For sequencing, an Illumina HiSeq 2500 was employed. A second PCR of 7 to 11 cycles was performed with a sample-barcoded 5' primer and a J-beta primer mix. Starting from the raw public reads, TCRdb applied fastp trimming at Q25, assembled clones with MiXCR and retained in-frame beta chains. All rows with the same CDR3 protein become a single entry with the most common DNA and genes. This sample is represented by fewer than 1 million distinct CDR3 sequences; 40% to 50% of them were singletons. Jointly, the top ten make up roughly 18% of the sample. Sequencing was carried out using blood. The receptors were gathered from a man in his 60s in good health.

The V call is TRBV12-3 or TRBV12-4, the J call TRBJ2-7; 7 positions match TRBD1. This CDR3 has 13 residues. The DNA of the CDR3 is TGTGTCGGCATTCGACAGGGCGGCTACGAGCAGTACTTC. Protein product: CVGIRQGGYEQYF.

A remark on this clonotype: At one boundary the junction diverges from the germline segment, which might be a read error. The J gene is TRBJ2-5, the V gene TRBV5-1, with D possibly TRBD1 on 6 matching bases. Near its end, the DNA agrees better with TRBJ2-7, so the J call may be wrong. Per the germline V gene, CDR1 is SGHRS and CDR2 is YFSETQ. The CDR3 extends over 14 amino acids. CDR3 sequence (DNA): TGCGCCCGCAGCCCAAGGACAGATTCCTACGAGCAGTACTTC. Amino acids: CARSPRTDSYEQYF.

This CDR3 reads CASNIKGAQNSPLHF. The CDR3 DNA is TGTGCCAGCAACATCAAGGGGGCGCAGAATTCACCCCTCCACTTT. V is TRBV7-9 and J is TRBJ1-6; 7 bases map to TRBD1. The CDR3 consists of 15 residues. The germline V gene has CDR1 SEHNR and CDR2 FQNEAQ (reference sequence). V lost 7 bases, J lost 7 bases, and 10 bases stayed unmatched.

This clonotype appeared a few times. The genes are TRBV7-6 and TRBJ2-6, with D possibly TRBD1 on 5 matching bases. From germline, CDR1 is SGHVS and CDR2 FNYEAQ. The germline V and J ends were trimmed by 4 bases and 2 bases, with 12 bases remaining between them. The CDR3 is 16 residues long. The CDR3 is CASSSQGTPGANVLTF. CDR3 in DNA: TGTGCCAGCAGCTCCCAGGGTACTCCTGGGGCCAACGTCCTGACTTTC. Together with reference TRBV7-6 and TRBJ2-6, the CDR3 gives the full variable domain: GAGVSQSPRYKVTKRGQDVALRCDPISGHVSLYWYRQALGQGPEFLTYFNYEAQQDKSGLPNDRFSAERPEGSISTLTIQRTEQRDSAMYRCASSSQGTPGANVLTFGAGSRLTVL.

In this sample, this clonotype turned up once. This CDR3 is CASGRGLAGGPINTGELFF. CDR3 in DNA: TGTGCCAGCGGCCGCGGACTAGCGGGGGGGCCAATTAACACCGGGGAGCTGTTTTTT. V is TRBV6-2 or TRBV6-3 and J is TRBJ2-2; TRBD2 matches 15 bases. V shed 8 bases, J shed 2 bases, and the junction held 12 bases outside the gene matches. This CDR3 is 19 amino acids long. Germline V gene lookup returns CDR1 MNHEY and CDR2 SVGEGT.

This clonotype came up many times. The rearrangement uses TRBV29-1 and TRBJ2-7, with D possibly TRBD1 on 5 matching bases. Germline-derived CDR1 and CDR2 are SQVTM and ANQGSEA. Trimming shortened V by 4 bases and J by 0 bases, and 10 bases separated the two germline ends. The CDR3 covers 13 residues. Here the CDR3 reads CSVVPDNSYEQYF. In DNA, the CDR3 is TGCAGCGTTGTACCGGACAACTCCTACGAGCAGTACTTC.

This clonotype was detected many times. This chain uses TRBV7-9 with TRBJ1-2, with D uncertain. The CDR3 extends over 14 amino acids. Trimming left V 1 base short and J 7 bases short, with 13 bases between. Germline CDR1 reads SEHNR; CDR2 reads FQNEAQ (reference sequence). Written as DNA, the CDR3 is TGTGCCAGCAGCTTAGAGGGAATGACAATTGGCTACACCTTC. It codes for CASSLEGMTIGYTF.

This rearrangement joins TRBV2 to TRBJ2-7; D is unclear. The J call may not be correct, given that the DNA end is closer to TRBJ2-1. CDR1 is SNHLY and CDR2 is FYNNEI in the germline V gene. The CDR3 extends over 12 amino acids. The CDR3 protein is CASRSDNYEQFF. The DNA of the CDR3 is TGTGCCAGCAGATCAGACAACTACGAGCAGTTCTTC.

For the CDR3, the DNA is TGTGCCAGTAGTAGGTTCGGACAGGCAGCCTACGAGCAGTACTTC. It translates to CASSRFGQAAYEQYF. The genes are TRBV6-2 or TRBV6-3 and TRBJ2-7; 7 bases are shared with TRBD1. The CDR3 covers 15 residues. After removal of 9 bases from V and 2 bases from J, the junction contained 13 bases not matched to a gene. CDR1 is MNHEY, CDR2 SVGEGT, per germline.

The genes are TRBV28 and TRBJ2-7; no firm D call. V lost 4 bases and J 2 bases, leaving 9 bases between the germline ends. Germline CDR1 is MDHEN and CDR2 is SYDVKM. The CDR3 is made up of 13 amino acids. CDR3 sequence (DNA): TGTGCCAGCAGTTCAGCCGGCCCCTACGAGCAGTACTTC. This sequence encodes CASSSAGPYEQYF.

This clonotype was picked up a small number of times. The chain links TRBV29-1 to TRBJ2-3; TRBD2 is a possible D gene (5 bases). The CDR3 totals 13 residues. V was clipped by 2 bases and J by 2 bases, with 8 bases between them. Germline assignment: CDR1 SQVTM and CDR2 ANQGSEA. The DNA for the CDR3 is TGCAGCGTTGAACCCGGGAACACAGATACGCAGTATTTT. This encodes CSVEPGNTDTQYF.

This clonotype was found many times. The V and J genes are TRBV18 and TRBJ2-7; D is perhaps TRBD1 (6 bases). This CDR3 spans 14 amino acids. V gave up 8 bases and J gave up 3 bases, with 17 bases separating them. Germline values: CDR1 KGHSH, CDR2 LQKENI. The CDR3 spells CASSPPGQSYEQYF. CDR3 DNA: TGTGCCAGCAGCCCACCGGGACAAAGCTACGAGCAGTACTTC. The entire variable domain, with the rest obtained from reference TRBV18 and TRBJ2-7, is as follows: NAGVMQNPRHLVRRRGQEARLRCSPMKGHSHVYWYRQLPEEGLKFMVYLQKENIIDESGMPKERFSAEFPKEGPSILRIQQVVRGDSAAYFCASSPPGQSYEQYFGPGTRLTVT.

V usage is TRBV20-1 and J usage is TRBJ1-1; TRBD1 might be the D (6 bases). V was cut by 4 bases and J by 2 bases, with 17 bases left in between. The CDR3 is 15 residues long. In germline, CDR1 is DFQATT, CDR2 SNEGSKA (reference sequence). CDR3 DNA sequence: TGCAGTGCTATCCCTCCCAGGGGTTTCAACACTGAAGCTTTCTTT. Translated: CSAIPPRGFNTEAFF.

The V call is TRBV7-2, the J call TRBJ2-2; no definite D call. The CDR3 consists of 14 residues. The germline CDR1 and CDR2 sequences are SGHTA and FQGNSA. The V and J ends lost 6 bases and 0 bases respectively, with 8 bases between them. In DNA, the CDR3 is TGTGCCAGCAGTCCGGTATCGAACACCGGGGAGCTGTTTTTT. It specifies CASSPVSNTGELFF.

The table lists this clonotype with a few counts. The chain recombines TRBV29-1 with TRBJ2-1, with 7 bases lining up with TRBD1. Germline values: CDR1 SQVTM, CDR2 ANQGSEA. V dropped 1 base and J dropped 3; count of bases not matched to a gene: 6. The CDR3 totals 15 residues. In DNA form, the CDR3 reads TGCAGCGTTGAAGGGGTTGGGACAGTCTACAATGAGCAGTTCTTC. This encodes CSVEGVGTVYNEQFF.

In regard to this clonotype: A much bigger clone sits one base away, suggesting this may be a read error. This rearrangement joins TRBV3-1 to TRBJ2-1, with a weak D call TRBD2 (6 bases). V shed 6 bases and J shed 6 bases, with 9 bases lying between them. The CDR3 extends over 12 amino acids. CDR1 LGHDT and CDR2 YNNKEL come from the germline V gene (reference sequence). For the CDR3, the DNA is TGTGCCAGCAGACACGGGGGCAATGAGCAGTTCTTC. Its protein product is CASRHGGNEQFF.

This sequence joins TRBV4-3 and TRBJ1-4; TRBD1 is a possible D gene (5 bases). The length of the CDR3 is 15 residues. Germline V gene data show CDR1 as LGHNA and CDR2 as YSLEER. V was pared by 2 bases and J by 6 bases, with 13 bases between. The DNA for the CDR3 is TGCGCCAGCAGCCAACCCGGGCAGGGCGATGAAAAACTGTTTTTT. This gives the protein CASSQPGQGDEKLFF.

V and J are TRBV10-1 and TRBJ2-3, with TRBD1 matching 9 bases. Trimming took 0 bases from V and 3 from J; bases not matched to a gene: 1. Germline values: CDR1 WNHNN, CDR2 SYGVQD (reference sequence). There are 15 residues in the CDR3. The CDR3, as DNA: TGCGCCAGCAGTGAGTCGGGGACAGGGACAGATACGCAGTATTTT. Protein: CASSESGTGTDTQYF.

The chain combines TRBV7-6 with TRBJ2-3; 10 bases map to TRBD2. From germline, CDR1 is SGHVS and CDR2 FNYEAQ. V was clipped by 2 bases and J by 5 bases; unmatched bases: 7. The CDR3 length is 16 residues. The CDR3 loop is CASSLLLAGSLDTQYF. CDR3 coding DNA: TGTGCCAGCAGCTTACTACTAGCGGGGAGCCTAGATACGCAGTATTTT.

The chain is built from TRBV20-1 and TRBJ2-1; D is perhaps TRBD1 or TRBD2 (5 bases each). This CDR3 is built from 13 residues. Germline CDR1 reads DFQATT; CDR2 reads SNEGSKA (reference sequence). The V end lost 8 bases, the J end lost 3 bases, and 14 bases lay between the germline ends. The CDR3 protein is CSLRGWRYNEQFF. CDR3 DNA sequence: TGCAGTCTTCGGGGCTGGCGCTACAATGAGCAGTTCTTC.

The sample holds a few counts of this clonotype. The V call is TRBV30, the J call TRBJ1-6, with TRBD1 matching 7 bases. Germline V gene data show CDR1 as GTSNPN and CDR2 as SVGIG (reference sequence). Trimming removed 4 bases from V and 6 bases from J; junction bases left unmatched: 6. This CDR3 has 14 residues. The CDR3 region has the DNA TGTGCCTGGAACATAGACAGGGCTAATTCACCCCTCCACTTT. Its translation is CAWNIDRANSPLHF.

This clonotype appeared a few times. The J gene is TRBJ2-1, the V gene TRBV7-2; 7 nucleotides align to TRBD1. CDR1 SGHTA and CDR2 FQGNSA come from the germline V gene. This CDR3 comprises 15 residues. The V and J ends lost 4 bases and 5 bases, in that order; junction bases with no gene match: 8. CDR3 amino acids: CASSSQTGMDNEQFF. In DNA, the CDR3 is TGTGCCAGCAGCTCCCAGACAGGGATGGACAATGAGCAGTTCTTC. The whole variable domain, remainder taken from reference TRBV7-2 and TRBJ2-1, is GAGVSQSPSNKVTEKGKDVELRCDPISGHTALYWYRQSLGQGLEFLIYFQGNSAPDKSGLPSDRFSAERTGGSVSTLTIQRTQQEDSAVYLCASSSQTGMDNEQFFGPGTRLTVL.

The rearrangement uses TRBV6-2 or TRBV6-3 and TRBJ2-1; 10 bases fit TRBD2. CDR3 size: 13 residues. J lost 10 bases, V lost 5 bases, and 5 bases had no gene match. The germline V gene encodes CDR1 MNHEY and CDR2 SVGEGT. The CDR3 reads CASSGGLAREQFF. The CDR3 bases are TGTGCCAGCAGTGGGGGACTAGCGCGGGAGCAGTTCTTC.